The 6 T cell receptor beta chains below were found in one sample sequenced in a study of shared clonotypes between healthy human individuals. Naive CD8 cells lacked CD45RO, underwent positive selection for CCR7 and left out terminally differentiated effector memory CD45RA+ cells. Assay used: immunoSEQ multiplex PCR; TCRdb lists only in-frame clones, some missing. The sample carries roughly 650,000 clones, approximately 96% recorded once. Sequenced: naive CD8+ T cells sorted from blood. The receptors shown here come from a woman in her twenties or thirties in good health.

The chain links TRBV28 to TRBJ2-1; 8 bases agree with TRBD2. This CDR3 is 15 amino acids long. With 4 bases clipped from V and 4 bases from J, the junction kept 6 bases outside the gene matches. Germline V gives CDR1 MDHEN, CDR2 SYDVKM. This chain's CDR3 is CASSSTAGVYNEQFF. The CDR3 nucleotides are TGTGCCAGCAGTTCGACAGCGGGAGTTTACAATGAGCAGTTCTTC.

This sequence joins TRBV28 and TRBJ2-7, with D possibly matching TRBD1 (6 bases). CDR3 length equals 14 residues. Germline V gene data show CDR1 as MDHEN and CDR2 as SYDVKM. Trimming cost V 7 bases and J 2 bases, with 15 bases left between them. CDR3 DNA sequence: TGTGCCAGCACCTGGACAGAGAATCCCTACGAGCAGTACTTC. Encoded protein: CASTWTENPYEQYF.

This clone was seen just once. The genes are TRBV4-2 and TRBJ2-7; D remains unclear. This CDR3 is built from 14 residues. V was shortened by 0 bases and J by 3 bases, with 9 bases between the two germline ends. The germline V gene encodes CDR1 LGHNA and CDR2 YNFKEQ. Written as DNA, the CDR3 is TGTGCCAGCAGCCAAGATCTAGGATACTACGAGCAGTACTTC. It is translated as CASSQDLGYYEQYF.

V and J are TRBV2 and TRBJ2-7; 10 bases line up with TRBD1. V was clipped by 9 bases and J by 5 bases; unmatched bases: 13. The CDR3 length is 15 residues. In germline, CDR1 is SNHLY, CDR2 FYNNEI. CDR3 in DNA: TGTGCCAGAACCTCCGGGACAGGGGATAGCGACGAGCAGTACTTC. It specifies CARTSGTGDSDEQYF.

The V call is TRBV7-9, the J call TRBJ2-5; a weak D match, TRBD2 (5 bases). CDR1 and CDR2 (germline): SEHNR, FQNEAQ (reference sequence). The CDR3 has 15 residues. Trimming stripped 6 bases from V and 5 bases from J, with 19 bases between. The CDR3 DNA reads TGTGCCAGCAGTGGTATGTTGTCGCCGGGGGAGACCCAGTACTTC. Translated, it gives CASSGMLSPGETQYF.

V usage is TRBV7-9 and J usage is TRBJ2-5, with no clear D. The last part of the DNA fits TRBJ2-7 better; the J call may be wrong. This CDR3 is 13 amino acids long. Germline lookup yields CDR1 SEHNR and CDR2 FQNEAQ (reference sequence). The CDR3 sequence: CASSPGSGFEQYF. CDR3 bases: TGTGCCAGCAGCCCCGGCTCCGGGTTCGAGCAGTACTTC.